This T cell receptor beta chain comes out of a study of identical twins. Study conclusions and caveats: Where out-of-frame alpha sequences were twin-shared, they showed excess low generation probability. There is a chance that invariant MAIT and iNKT cells partially muddied zero-insertion analyses.

Among all donors, each was a healthy Caucasian. On this clonotype: The target antigen is unknown.

Trimming shortened V by 0 bases and J by 3 bases, and 8 bases separated the two germline ends. The CDR3 is 14 residues long. Per germline, CDR1 MNHEY and CDR2 SMNVEV (reference sequence). TCRdb analysed the 5' RACE reads with MiXCR anew, one entry per CDR3 protein. The sample consists of 700,000 to 950,000 distinct CDR3 sequences, about 12% of them appearing once. The sample also formed part of further work on yellow fever vaccine responses in identical twins.

The rearrangement links TRBV27 to TRBJ1-2; TRBD1 might be the D (5 bases). The TCR sequence derives from a young woman in good health. Sequencing was performed on PBMCs. CDR3 sequence (DNA): TGTGCCAGCAGTTTATCGAGGGACTACTATGGCTACACCTTC. Its protein is CASSLSRDYYGYTF.